This TCR beta chain was recorded in a study of cytomegalovirus exposure and HLA in healthy donors. Broader study findings: TCR sequences were mostly rare, though some public TCRs occurred in many donors. In vitro checks showed that three CMV-associated chains really do target CMV antigens.

The donors were members of the validation cohort comprising over 90 subjects, separate from the roughly 700-subject first cohort. Concerning this clone: Its antigen remains unknown.

The germline CDR1 and CDR2 sequences are LNHNV and YYDKDF (reference sequence). V dropped 5 bases and J dropped 6 bases, with 19 bases sitting between them. CDR3 length: 16 amino acids. Data came from immunoSEQ multiplex PCR; TCRdb stores just in-frame clones and leaves some out. The sample has approximately 73,000 clones, roughly 96% seen once. The sequenced material came from PBMCs. V usage is TRBV15 and J usage is TRBJ2-2; D is perhaps TRBD1 (6 bases). The source is a man aged 18 to 30 in good health and CMV-seronegative. The CDR3 reads CATSSQGGGFAGELFF. Here the CDR3 DNA reads TGTGCCACCAGCTCACAGGGTGGGGGTTTCGCCGGGGAGCTGTTTTTT.